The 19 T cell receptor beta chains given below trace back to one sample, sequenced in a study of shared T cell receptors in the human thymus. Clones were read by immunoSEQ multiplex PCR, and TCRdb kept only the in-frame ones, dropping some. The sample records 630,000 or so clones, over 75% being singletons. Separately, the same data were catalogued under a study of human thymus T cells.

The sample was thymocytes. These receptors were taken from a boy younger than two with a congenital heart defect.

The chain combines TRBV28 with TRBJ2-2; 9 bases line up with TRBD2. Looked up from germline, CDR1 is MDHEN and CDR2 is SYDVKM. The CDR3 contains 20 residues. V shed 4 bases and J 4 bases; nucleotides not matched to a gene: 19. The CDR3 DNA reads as TGTGCCAGCAGTTCCCTCCTCTATCTAGCGGGACGTCCTTCCACCGGGGAGCTGTTTTTT. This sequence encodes CASSSLLYLAGRPSTGELFF.

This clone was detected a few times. The CDR3 bases are TGCGCCAGCAGCTTGGCCAGCGGGGGGTACGAGCAGTACTTC. This sequence encodes CASSLASGGYEQYF. The V gene is TRBV5-1, the J gene TRBJ2-5, with 9 positions matching TRBD2. The DNA matches TRBJ2-7 better at its end, which makes the J call doubtful. CDR1 is SGHRS and CDR2 is YFSETQ in the germline V gene. The CDR3 loop spans 14 amino acids.

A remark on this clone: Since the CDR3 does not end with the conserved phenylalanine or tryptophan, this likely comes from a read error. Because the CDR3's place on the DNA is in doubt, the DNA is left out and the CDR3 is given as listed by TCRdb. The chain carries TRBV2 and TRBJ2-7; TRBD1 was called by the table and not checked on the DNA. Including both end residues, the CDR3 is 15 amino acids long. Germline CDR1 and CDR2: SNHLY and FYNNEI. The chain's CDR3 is CASSEAPDRSPPICD.

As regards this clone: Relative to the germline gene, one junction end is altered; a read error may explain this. CDR3 bases: TGTGCCAGCAGTGACTCCGGGACTACCTACGAGCAGTACTTC. Protein sequence: CASSDSGTTYEQYF. The chain recombines TRBV6-6 with TRBJ2-7; 7 bases match TRBD2. This CDR3 is 14 amino acids long. Germline assignment: CDR1 MNHNY and CDR2 SVGAGI (reference sequence).

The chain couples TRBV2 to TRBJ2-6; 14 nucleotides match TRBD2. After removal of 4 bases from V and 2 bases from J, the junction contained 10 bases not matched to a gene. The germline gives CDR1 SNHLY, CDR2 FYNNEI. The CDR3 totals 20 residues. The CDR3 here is CASSVGGLAGGSAGANVLTF. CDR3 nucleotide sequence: TGTGCCAGCAGTGTGGGTGGACTAGCGGGAGGTAGTGCTGGGGCCAACGTCCTGACTTTC.

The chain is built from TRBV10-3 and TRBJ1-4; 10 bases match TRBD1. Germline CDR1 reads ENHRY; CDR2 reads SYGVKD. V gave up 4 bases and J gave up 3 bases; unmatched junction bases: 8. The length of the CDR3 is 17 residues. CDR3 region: CAISGVRTGGSNEKLFF. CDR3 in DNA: TGTGCCATCAGTGGAGTACGGACAGGGGGATCTAATGAAAAACTGTTTTTT.

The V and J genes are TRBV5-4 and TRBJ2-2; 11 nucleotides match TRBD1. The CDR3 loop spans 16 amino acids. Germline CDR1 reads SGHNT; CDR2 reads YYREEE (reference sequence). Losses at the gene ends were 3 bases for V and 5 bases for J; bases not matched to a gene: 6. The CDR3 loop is CASSWGDRGVTGELFF. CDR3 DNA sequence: TGTGCCAGCAGCTGGGGGGACAGGGGGGTAACCGGGGAGCTGTTTTTT.

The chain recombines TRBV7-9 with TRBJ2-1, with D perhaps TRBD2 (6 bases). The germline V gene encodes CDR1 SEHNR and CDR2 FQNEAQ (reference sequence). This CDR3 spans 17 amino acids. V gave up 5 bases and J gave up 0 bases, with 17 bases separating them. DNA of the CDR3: TGTGCCAGCAGCCCCCTTTTGGGAGGAGGCTCCTACAATGAGCAGTTCTTC. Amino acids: CASSPLLGGGSYNEQFF.

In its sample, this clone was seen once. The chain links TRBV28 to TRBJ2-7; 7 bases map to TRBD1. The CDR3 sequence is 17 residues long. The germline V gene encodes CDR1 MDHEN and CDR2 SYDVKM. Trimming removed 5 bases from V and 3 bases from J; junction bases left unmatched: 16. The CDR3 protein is CASSGEFRTGRVYEQYF. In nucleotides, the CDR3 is TGTGCCAGCAGTGGGGAATTTCGGACAGGTAGAGTCTACGAGCAGTACTTC.

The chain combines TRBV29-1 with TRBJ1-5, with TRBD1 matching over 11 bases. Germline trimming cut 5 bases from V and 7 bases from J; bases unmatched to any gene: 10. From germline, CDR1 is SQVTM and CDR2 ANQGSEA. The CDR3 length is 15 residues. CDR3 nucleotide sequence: TGCAGCGTTCAAACCGGGACAGGGGGGGGGCAGCCCCAGCATTTT. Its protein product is CSVQTGTGGGQPQHF. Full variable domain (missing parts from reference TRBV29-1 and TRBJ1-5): SAVISQKPSRDICQRGTSLTIQCQVDSQVTMMFWYRQQPGQSLTLIATANQGSEATYESGFVIDKFPISRPNLTFSTLTVSNMSPEDSSIYLCSVQTGTGGGQPQHFGDGTRLSIL.

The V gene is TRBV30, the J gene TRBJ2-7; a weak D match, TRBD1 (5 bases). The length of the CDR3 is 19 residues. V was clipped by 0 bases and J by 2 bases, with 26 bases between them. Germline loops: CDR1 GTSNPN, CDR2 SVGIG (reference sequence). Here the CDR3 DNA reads TGTGCCTGGAGTGTACGTGACAGTCATCCGCCCTATTCAACCTACGAGCAGTACTTC. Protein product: CAWSVRDSHPPYSTYEQYF.

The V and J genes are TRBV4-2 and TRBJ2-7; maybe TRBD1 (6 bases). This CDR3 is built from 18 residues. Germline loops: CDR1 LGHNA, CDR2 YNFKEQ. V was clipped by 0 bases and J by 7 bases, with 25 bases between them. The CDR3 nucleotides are TGTGCCAGCAGCCAAGAACTGGGCCAGGGACAAGGGAAGTTAGAGCAGTACTTC. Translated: CASSQELGQGQGKLEQYF.

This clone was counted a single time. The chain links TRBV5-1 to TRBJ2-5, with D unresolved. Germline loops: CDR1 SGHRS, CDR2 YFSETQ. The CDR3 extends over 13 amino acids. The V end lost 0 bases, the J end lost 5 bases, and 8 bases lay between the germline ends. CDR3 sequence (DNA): TGCGCCAGCAGCTTGGCGGTTGGTGAGACCCAGTACTTC. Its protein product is CASSLAVGETQYF.

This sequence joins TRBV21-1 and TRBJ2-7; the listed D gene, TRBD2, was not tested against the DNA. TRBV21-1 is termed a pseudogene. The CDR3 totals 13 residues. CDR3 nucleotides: TGTGCCAGCAGCAAAGGGGCTAGCGTTGAGCAGTACTTC. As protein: CASSKGASVEQYF.

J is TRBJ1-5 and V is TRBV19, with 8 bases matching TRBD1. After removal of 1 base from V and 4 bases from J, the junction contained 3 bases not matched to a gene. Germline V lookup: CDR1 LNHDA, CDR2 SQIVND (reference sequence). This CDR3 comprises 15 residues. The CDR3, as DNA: TGTGCCAGTAGTATAGCGAGGACAGGGAATCAGCCCCAGCATTTT. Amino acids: CASSIARTGNQPQHF.

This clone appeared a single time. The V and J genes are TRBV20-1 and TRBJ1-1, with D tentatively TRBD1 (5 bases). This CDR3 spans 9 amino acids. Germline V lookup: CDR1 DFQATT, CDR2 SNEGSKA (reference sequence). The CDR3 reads CHGGAEAFF. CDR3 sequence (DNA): TGCCACGGGGGGGCTGAAGCTTTCTTT.

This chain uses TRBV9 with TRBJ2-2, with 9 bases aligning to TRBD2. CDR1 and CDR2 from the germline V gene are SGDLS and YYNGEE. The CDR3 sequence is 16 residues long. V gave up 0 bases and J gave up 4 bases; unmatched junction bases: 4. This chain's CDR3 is CASSVVRGGGTGELFF. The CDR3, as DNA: TGTGCCAGCAGCGTAGTGCGGGGGGGCGGCACCGGGGAGCTGTTTTTT.

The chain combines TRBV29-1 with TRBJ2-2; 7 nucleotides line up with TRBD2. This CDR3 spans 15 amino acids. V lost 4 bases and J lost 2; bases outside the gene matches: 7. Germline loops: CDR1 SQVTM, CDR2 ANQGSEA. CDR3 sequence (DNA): TGCAGCGTTGCCGGGCGGGAGCTCAACACCGGGGAGCTGTTTTTT. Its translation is CSVAGRELNTGELFF.

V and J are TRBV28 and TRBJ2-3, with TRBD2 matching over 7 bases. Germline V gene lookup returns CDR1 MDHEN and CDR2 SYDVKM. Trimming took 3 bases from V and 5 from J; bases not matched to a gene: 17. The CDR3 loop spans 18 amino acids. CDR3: CASSFGPGRAGDLDTQYF. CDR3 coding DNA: TGTGCCAGCAGTTTTGGTCCGGGGCGGGCGGGAGATTTAGATACGCAGTATTTT.